This TCR beta chain was found in a study of blood T cell repertoires in COVID-19. About the research overall: Material from acute and convalescent COVID-19 was sourced from the United States, Italy and Spain. The cDNA or gDNA used as material had been derived from T cells, B-cell-depleted T cells, or PBMCs.

On this clone: This sample includes further DNA sequences coding for the same CDR3.

Authors' processing steps: Amplification from reference gene primers served as the basis for estimated nucleated cell counts. The data were produced by immunoSEQ multiplex PCR, yet TCRdb's version contains in-frame clones alone and is incomplete. V, J and clone size reflect that table, while D and trimming were determined from the DNA. This table has 450,000 to 500,000 clones, 70% to 90% appearing once. Germline V gene sequence: CDR1 LNHDA, CDR2 SQIVND (reference sequence). V was trimmed by 3 bases and J by 4 bases, leaving 10 bases between them. This CDR3 region has 14 residues. The origin of this receptor is a human donor in a cohort sampled during active COVID-19. Sequencing was carried out using peripheral blood. The chain has TRBV19 and TRBJ1-5, with D unclear. The CDR3 nucleotides are TGTGCCAGTAGTATCGGAGGAATAAATCAGCCCCAGCATTTT. Protein: CASSIGGINQPQHF.